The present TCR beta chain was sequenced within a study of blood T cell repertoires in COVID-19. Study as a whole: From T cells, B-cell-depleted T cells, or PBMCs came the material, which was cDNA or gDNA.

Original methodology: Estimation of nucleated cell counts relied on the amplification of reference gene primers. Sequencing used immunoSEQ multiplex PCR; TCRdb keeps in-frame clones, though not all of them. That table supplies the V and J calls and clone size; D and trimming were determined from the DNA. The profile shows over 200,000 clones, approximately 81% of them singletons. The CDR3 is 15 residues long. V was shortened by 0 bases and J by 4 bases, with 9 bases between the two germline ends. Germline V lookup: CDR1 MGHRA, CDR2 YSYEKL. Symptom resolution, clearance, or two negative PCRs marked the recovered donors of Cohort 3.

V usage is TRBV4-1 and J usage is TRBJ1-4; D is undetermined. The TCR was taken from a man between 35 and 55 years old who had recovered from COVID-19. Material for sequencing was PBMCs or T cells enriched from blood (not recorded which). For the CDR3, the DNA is TGCGCCAGCAGCCAAGATCGGCGGGTTAATGAAAAACTGTTTTTT. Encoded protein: CASSQDRRVNEKLFF.